These 17 T cell receptor beta chains originate from one sample sequenced in a study of OX40 agonist ivuxolimab in advanced cancers. Using immunoSEQ multiplex PCR, the repertoire was profiled, and TCRdb retains in-frame clones only, with some absent. This sample has around 69,000 clones, with 70% to 90% found just once. Sequences were derived from CD4+ or CD8+ T cells sorted from blood, sampled in a trial of the OX40 agonist ivuxolimab. The receptors were gathered from an adult with an advanced solid tumor such as melanoma, head and neck, liver or kidney cancer.

The chain has TRBV27 and TRBJ1-1; no clear D. V lost 4 bases to trimming and J lost 3 bases, with 9 bases between them. Germline loops: CDR1 MNHEY, CDR2 SMNVEV (reference sequence). There are 13 residues in the CDR3. The CDR3, as DNA: TGTGCCAGCAGTTCCGGACCAGACACTGAAGCTTTCTTT. Translating it yields CASSSGPDTEAFF.

Remarks on this clone: At one boundary the junction diverges from the germline segment, which might be a read error. The chain recombines TRBV7-7 with TRBJ2-5; TRBD1 agrees at 10 bases. Per germline, CDR1 SSHAT and CDR2 FNYEAQ (reference sequence). The CDR3 is made up of 15 amino acids. The CDR3 region has the DNA TGTGCTAGCAGCCCAGGGAGGACAGGGGGGGAGACCCAGTACTTC. Amino acids: CASSPGRTGGETQYF.

This chain joins TRBV5-4 and TRBJ2-3, with a tentative D call TRBD1 (6 bases). The CDR3 has 15 amino acids. The V and J ends lost 4 bases and 0 bases respectively, with 12 bases between them. Germline loops: CDR1 SGHNT, CDR2 YYREEE (reference sequence). The CDR3 here is CASSTGTLSTDTQYF. CDR3 bases: TGTGCCAGCAGCACCGGGACACTTAGCACAGATACGCAGTATTTT.

CDR3 residues: CASSIDPTGGYTF. The CDR3 DNA follows: TGTGCCAGTAGTATAGATCCGACCGGGGGCTACACCTTC. The V gene is TRBV19, the J gene TRBJ1-2; D unclear. Trimming shortened V by 0 bases and J by 8 bases, and 10 bases separated the two germline ends. Germline V gene sequence: CDR1 LNHDA, CDR2 SQIVND (reference sequence). The CDR3 is 13 amino acids. The full variable domain, its missing parts supplied by reference TRBV19 and TRBJ1-2, is DGGITQSPKYLFRKEGQNVTLSCEQNLNHDAMYWYRQDPGQGLRLIYYSQIVNDFQKGDIAEGYSVSREKKESFPLTVTSAQKNPTAFYLCASSIDPTGGYTFGSGTRLTVV.

V and J are TRBV5-6 and TRBJ2-7; 11 bases map to TRBD2. Germline CDR1 reads SGHDT; CDR2 reads YYEEEE. The CDR3 totals 17 residues. J lost 2 bases, V lost 2 bases, and 9 bases had no gene match. Here the CDR3 DNA reads TGTGCCAGCAGCTTAGGGACTAGCGGAGCTCATACCTACGAGCAGTACTTC. This gives the protein CASSLGTSGAHTYEQYF. The variable domain in full, completed from reference TRBV5-6 and TRBJ2-7, reads DAGVTQSPTHLIKTRGQQVTLRCSPKSGHDTVSWYQQALGQGPQFIFQYYEEEERQRGNFPDRFSGHQFPNYSSELNVNALLLGDSALYLCASSLGTSGAHTYEQYFGPGTRLTVT.

The J gene is TRBJ1-3, the V gene TRBV19, with D perhaps TRBD1 (5 bases). V lost 4 bases, J lost 4 bases, and 11 bases lay in between. Germline-derived CDR1 and CDR2 are LNHDA and SQIVND (reference sequence). The CDR3 covers 14 residues. CDR3 DNA sequence: TGTGCCAGTAGTACAGGGATGGGAGGAAACACCATATATTTT. Translation gives CASSTGMGGNTIYF.

The V and J genes are TRBV28 and TRBJ2-5; TRBD2 matches 8 bases. The closer fit of TRBJ2-7 to the DNA end suggests the J call may be wrong. This CDR3 is 14 amino acids long. Looked up from germline, CDR1 is MDHEN and CDR2 is SYDVKM. The CDR3 protein is CASSLGLEPYEQYF. Written as DNA, the CDR3 is TGTGCCAGCAGTTTGGGACTAGAGCCCTACGAGCAGTACTTC.

This chain uses TRBV5-4 with TRBJ2-3; a weak D match, TRBD2 (7 bases). This CDR3 is 16 amino acids long. CDR1 is SGHNT and CDR2 is YYREEE in the germline V gene (reference sequence). The V gene lost 4 bases and the J gene lost 0 bases, with 15 bases spanning the gap. The CDR3 reads CASSREGGVSTDTQYF. As DNA, the CDR3 is TGTGCCAGCAGCCGGGAAGGGGGGGTCAGCACAGATACGCAGTATTTT.

CDR3 DNA sequence: TGTGCCAGCAGCCCCCTCGTGCGCGGGGGGGGCACAGATACGCAGTATTTT. The encoded protein is CASSPLVRGGGTDTQYF. The gene calls are TRBV13 and TRBJ2-3; 9 positions match TRBD2. V lost 5 bases and J lost 1; bases outside the gene matches: 10. The CDR3 is made up of 17 amino acids. The germline gives CDR1 PRHDT, CDR2 FYEKMQ (reference sequence).

This chain uses TRBV10-2 with TRBJ2-1; maybe TRBD1 (6 bases). The germline CDR1 and CDR2 sequences are WSHSY and SAAADI. V gave up 4 bases and J gave up 4 bases, with 14 bases separating them. The CDR3 spans 15 residues. The CDR3 DNA reads as TGCGCCAGCAGTGGACAGGAAGACAATTACAATGAGCAGTTCTTC. It codes for CASSGQEDNYNEQFF.

The CDR3, as DNA: TGTGCCAGCAGTTACTTTGGCACAGGGCTGGACGAGCAGTTCTTC. Protein sequence: CASSYFGTGLDEQFF. This chain connects TRBV6-5 to TRBJ2-1; D is possibly TRBD1 (6 bases). The CDR3 is 15 residues long. V dropped 1 base and J dropped 10 bases, with 17 bases sitting between them. Germline assignment: CDR1 MNHEY and CDR2 SVGAGI.

The rearrangement uses TRBV5-1 and TRBJ2-1; D not certain. The CDR3 sequence is 15 residues long. The germline V gene has CDR1 SGHRS and CDR2 YFSETQ. Trimming removed 4 bases from V and 0 bases from J, with 11 bases in between. CDR3 residues: CASSRERGSYNEQFF. The CDR3 DNA reads as TGCGCCAGCAGCCGCGAGCGAGGCTCCTACAATGAGCAGTTCTTC. The variable domain in full, with the rest retrieved from reference TRBV5-1 and TRBJ2-1, is KAGVTQTPRYLIKTRGQQVTLSCSPISGHRSVSWYQQTPGQGLQFLFEYFSETQRNKGNFPGRFSGRQFSNSRSEMNVSTLELGDSALYLCASSRERGSYNEQFFGPGTRLTVL.

The chain links TRBV10-1 to TRBJ2-1; 8 nucleotides line up with TRBD2. From germline, CDR1 is WNHNN and CDR2 SYGVQD (reference sequence). The CDR3 contains 16 residues. V trimming: 0 bases; J trimming: 2 bases; junction bases outside the gene matches: 3. The DNA for the CDR3 is TGCGCCAGCAGTGAGTCCCGGGGGGGCCCCTACAATGAGCAGTTCTTC. It is translated as CASSESRGGPYNEQFF.

This clone was observed once. The V and J genes are TRBV19 and TRBJ1-1, with D tentatively TRBD1 (5 bases). Trimming took 3 bases from V and 2 from J, leaving 7 bases between them. Germline CDR1 and CDR2: LNHDA and SQIVND (reference sequence). The CDR3 is 13 amino acids. The CDR3 coding sequence is TGTGCCAGTAGTATTGGGGCAAACACTGAAGCTTTCTTT. Its translation is CASSIGANTEAFF.

The chain employs TRBV6-5 and TRBJ2-3; D is unclear. V was cut by 2 bases and J by 3 bases, with 6 bases left in between. Per germline, CDR1 MNHEY and CDR2 SVGAGI. The CDR3 extends over 13 amino acids. The CDR3 coding sequence is TGTGCCAGCAGTTACCCACAAACAGATACGCAGTATTTT. Its translation is CASSYPQTDTQYF.

This chain joins TRBV6-4 and TRBJ2-7; weak D call: TRBD1 (5 bases). The CDR3 extends over 14 amino acids. The ends were cut back, 7 bases at V and 2 bases at J, with 15 bases in the middle. The germline V gene encodes CDR1 MRHNA and CDR2 SNTAGT. The CDR3, as DNA: TGTGCCAGCAACTTGCAGGGAACCCCCTACGAGCAGTACTTC. Protein product: CASNLQGTPYEQYF.

This clone was detected only once. J is TRBJ2-5 and V is TRBV5-6; D perhaps matches TRBD1 (6 bases). V lost 0 bases and J lost 3, with 15 bases in between. Germline CDR1 SGHDT, CDR2 YYEEEE. The CDR3 runs 16 residues. The CDR3 DNA sequence: TGTGCCAGCAGCTTGGGAAGGACAGAGGGCAAAGAGACCCAGTACTTC. Encoded protein: CASSLGRTEGKETQYF.